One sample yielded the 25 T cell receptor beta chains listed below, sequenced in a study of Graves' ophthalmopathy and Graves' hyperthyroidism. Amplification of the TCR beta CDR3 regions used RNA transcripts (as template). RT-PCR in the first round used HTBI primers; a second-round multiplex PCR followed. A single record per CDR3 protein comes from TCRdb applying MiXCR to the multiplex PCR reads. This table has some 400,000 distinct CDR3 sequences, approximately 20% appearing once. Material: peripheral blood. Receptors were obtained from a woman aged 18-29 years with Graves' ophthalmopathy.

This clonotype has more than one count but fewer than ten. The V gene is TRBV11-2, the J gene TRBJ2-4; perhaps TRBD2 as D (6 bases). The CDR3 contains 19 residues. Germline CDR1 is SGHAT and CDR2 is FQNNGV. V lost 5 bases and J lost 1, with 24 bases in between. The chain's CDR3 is CASSPEASEGELAKNIQYF. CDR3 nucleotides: TGTGCCAGCAGCCCGGAGGCGTCGGAGGGCGAGCTGGCCAAAAACATTCAGTACTTC.

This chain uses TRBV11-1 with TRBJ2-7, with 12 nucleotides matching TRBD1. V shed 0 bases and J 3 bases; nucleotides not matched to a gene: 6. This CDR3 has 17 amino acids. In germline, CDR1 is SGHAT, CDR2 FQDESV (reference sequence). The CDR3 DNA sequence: TGTGCCAGCAGCTTAGCGGGACAGGGGGCCGGGGACTACGAGCAGTACTTC. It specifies CASSLAGQGAGDYEQYF.

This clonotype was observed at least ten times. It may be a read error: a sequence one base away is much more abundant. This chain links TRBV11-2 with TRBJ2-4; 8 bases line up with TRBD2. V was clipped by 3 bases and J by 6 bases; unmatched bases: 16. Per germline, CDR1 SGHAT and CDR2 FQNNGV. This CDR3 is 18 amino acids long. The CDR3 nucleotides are TGTGCCAGCAGCTTCCTAGGGCGGGGGGCGTCTGCTTCAAACATTCAGTACTTC. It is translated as CASSFLGRGASASNIQYF.

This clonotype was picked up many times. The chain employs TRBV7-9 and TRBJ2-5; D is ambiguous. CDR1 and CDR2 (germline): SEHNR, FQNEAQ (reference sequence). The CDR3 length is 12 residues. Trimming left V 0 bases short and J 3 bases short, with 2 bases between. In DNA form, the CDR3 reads TGTGCCAGCAGCTTAGCAGAAGAGACCCAGTACTTC. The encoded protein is CASSLAEETQYF.

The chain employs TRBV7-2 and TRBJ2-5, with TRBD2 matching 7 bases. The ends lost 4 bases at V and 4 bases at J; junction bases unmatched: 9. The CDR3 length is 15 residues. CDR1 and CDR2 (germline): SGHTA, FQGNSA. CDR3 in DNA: TGTGCCAGCAGCTCCCACGGCGGGGGTGGAGAGACCCAGTACTTC. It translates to CASSSHGGGGETQYF.

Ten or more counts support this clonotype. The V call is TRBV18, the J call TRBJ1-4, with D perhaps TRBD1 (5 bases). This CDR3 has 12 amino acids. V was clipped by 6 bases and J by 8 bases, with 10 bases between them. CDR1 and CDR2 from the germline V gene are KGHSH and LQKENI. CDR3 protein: CASSPPGEKLFF. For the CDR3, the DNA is TGTGCCAGCTCTCCCCCAGGGGAAAAACTGTTTTTT.

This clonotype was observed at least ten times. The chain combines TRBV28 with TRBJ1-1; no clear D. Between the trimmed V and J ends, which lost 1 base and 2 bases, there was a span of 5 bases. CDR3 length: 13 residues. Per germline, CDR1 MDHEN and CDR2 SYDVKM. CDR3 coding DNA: TGTGCCAGCAGTTTATTACACAACACTGAAGCTTTCTTT. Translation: CASSLLHNTEAFF.

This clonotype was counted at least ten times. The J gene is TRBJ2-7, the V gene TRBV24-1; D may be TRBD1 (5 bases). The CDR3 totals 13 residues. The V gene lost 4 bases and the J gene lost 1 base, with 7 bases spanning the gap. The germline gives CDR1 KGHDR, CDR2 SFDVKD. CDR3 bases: TGTGCCACCAGTGAAGGGGCGTCCTACGAGCAGTACTTC. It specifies CATSEGASYEQYF.

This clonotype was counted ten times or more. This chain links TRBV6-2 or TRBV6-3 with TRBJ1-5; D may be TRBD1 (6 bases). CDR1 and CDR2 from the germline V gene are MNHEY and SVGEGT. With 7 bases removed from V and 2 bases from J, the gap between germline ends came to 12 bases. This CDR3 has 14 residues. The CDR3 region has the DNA TGTGCCAGCAAGGGAGCAGGGGGCAATCAGCCCCAGCATTTT. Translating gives CASKGAGGNQPQHF.

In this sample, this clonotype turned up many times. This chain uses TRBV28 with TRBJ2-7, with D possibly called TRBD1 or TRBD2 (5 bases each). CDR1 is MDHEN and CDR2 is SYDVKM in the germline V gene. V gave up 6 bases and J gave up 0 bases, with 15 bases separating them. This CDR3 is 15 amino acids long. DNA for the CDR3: TGTGCCAGCAGCACCGGGGCTAGGTCCTCCTACGAGCAGTACTTC. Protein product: CASSTGARSSYEQYF.

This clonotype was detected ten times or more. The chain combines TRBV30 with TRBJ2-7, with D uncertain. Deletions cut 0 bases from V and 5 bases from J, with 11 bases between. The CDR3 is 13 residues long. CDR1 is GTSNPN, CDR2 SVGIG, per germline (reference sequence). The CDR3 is CAWSVWVGHEQYF. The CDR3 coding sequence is TGTGCCTGGAGTGTATGGGTCGGGCACGAGCAGTACTTC.

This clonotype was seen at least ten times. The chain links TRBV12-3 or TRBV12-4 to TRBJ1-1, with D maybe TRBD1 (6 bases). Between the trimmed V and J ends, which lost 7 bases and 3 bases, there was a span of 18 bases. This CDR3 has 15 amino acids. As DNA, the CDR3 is TGTGCCAGCACCCAAGGAGGACAGAGGGACACTGAAGCTTTCTTT. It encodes CASTQGGQRDTEAFF.

The CDR3 is CAITQGLSGGETQYF. CDR3 nucleotides: TGTGCCATCACACAGGGTCTCAGCGGAGGGGAGACCCAGTACTTC. The chain has TRBV6-2 or TRBV6-3 and TRBJ2-5; tentatively, D is TRBD1 or TRBD2 (6 bases each). Germline lookup yields CDR1 MNHEY and CDR2 SVGEGT. CDR3 length: 15 residues. V shed 10 bases and J shed 5 bases, with 23 bases lying between them.

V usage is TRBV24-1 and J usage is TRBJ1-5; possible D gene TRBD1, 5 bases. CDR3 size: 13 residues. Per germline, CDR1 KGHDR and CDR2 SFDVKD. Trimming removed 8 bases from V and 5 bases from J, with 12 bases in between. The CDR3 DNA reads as TGTGCCACCATGGGGGTTGGTCATCAGCCCCAGCATTTT. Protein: CATMGVGHQPQHF.

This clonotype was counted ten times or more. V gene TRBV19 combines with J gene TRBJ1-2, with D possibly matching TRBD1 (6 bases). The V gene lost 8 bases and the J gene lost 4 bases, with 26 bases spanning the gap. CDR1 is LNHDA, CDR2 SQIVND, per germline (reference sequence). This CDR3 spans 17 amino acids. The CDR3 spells CASSPRTGQTIGYGYTF. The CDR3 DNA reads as TGTGCCAGTTCGCCCCGAACAGGACAGACTATTGGCTATGGCTACACCTTC.

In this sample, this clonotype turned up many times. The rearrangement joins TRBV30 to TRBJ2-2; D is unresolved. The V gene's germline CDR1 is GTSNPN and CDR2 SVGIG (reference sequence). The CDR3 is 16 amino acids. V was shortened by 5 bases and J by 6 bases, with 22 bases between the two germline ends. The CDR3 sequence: CAWFGDGVWRPGELFF. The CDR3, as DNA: TGTGCCTGGTTTGGGGATGGGGTCTGGCGGCCCGGGGAGCTGTTTTTT. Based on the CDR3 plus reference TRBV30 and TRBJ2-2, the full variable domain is SQTIHQWPATLVQPVGSPLSLECTVEGTSNPNLYWYRQAAGRGLQLLFYSVGIGQISSEVPQNLSASRPQDRQFILSSKKLLLSDSGFYLCAWFGDGVWRPGELFFGEGSRLTVL.

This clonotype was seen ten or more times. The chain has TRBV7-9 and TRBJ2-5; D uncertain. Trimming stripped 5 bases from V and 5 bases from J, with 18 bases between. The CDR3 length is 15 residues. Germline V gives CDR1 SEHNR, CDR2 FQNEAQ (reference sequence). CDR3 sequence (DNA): TGTGCCAGCAGCCCATTCCCGGATGGTTCGGAGACCCAGTACTTC. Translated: CASSPFPDGSETQYF.

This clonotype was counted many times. The CDR3 here is CASSLIFEANSPLHF. In DNA, the CDR3 is TGTGCCAGCAGCTTAATCTTCGAGGCCAATTCACCCCTCCACTTT. The chain carries TRBV11-2 and TRBJ1-6; D uncertain. Trimming took 2 bases from V and 7 from J, leaving 12 bases between them. The CDR3 has 15 amino acids. Germline V gene sequence: CDR1 SGHAT, CDR2 FQNNGV.

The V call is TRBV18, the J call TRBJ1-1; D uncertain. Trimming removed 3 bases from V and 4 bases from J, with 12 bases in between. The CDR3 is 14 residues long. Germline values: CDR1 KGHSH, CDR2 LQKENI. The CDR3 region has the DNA TGTGCCAGCTCACCCTCAGCCCTGGGCACTGAAGCTTTCTTT. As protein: CASSPSALGTEAFF. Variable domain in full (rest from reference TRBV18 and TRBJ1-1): NAGVMQNPRHLVRRRGQEARLRCSPMKGHSHVYWYRQLPEEGLKFMVYLQKENIIDESGMPKERFSAEFPKEGPSILRIQQVVRGDSAAYFCASSPSALGTEAFFGQGTRLTVV.

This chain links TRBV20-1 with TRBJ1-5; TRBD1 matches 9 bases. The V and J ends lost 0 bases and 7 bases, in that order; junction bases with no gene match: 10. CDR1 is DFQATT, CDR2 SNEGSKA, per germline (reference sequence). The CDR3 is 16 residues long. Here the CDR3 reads CSARDLGQGFRQPQHF. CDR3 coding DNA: TGCAGTGCTAGAGATCTGGGACAGGGTTTTCGGCAGCCCCAGCATTTT.

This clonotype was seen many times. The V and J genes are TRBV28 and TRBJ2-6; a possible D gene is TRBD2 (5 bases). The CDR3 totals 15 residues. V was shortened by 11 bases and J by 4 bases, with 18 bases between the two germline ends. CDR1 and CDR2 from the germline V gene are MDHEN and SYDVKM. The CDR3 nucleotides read TGTGCCGTCCGGTCGGAGGCGAGAGGGGCCAACGTCCTGACTTTC. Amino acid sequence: CAVRSEARGANVLTF.

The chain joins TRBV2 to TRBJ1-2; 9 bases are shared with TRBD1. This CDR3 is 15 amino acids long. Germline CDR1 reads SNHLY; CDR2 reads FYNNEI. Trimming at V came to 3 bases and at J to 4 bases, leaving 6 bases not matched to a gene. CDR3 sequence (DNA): TGTGCCAGCAGTGACGGGGCGACAGGGGGCTATGGCTACACCTTC. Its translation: CASSDGATGGYGYTF.

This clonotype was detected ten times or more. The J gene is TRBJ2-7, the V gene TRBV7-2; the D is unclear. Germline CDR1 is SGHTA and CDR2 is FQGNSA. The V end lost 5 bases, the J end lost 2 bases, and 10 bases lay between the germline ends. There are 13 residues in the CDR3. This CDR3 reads CASSTPPAYEQYF. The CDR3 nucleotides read TGTGCCAGCAGCACCCCCCCCGCCTACGAGCAGTACTTC.

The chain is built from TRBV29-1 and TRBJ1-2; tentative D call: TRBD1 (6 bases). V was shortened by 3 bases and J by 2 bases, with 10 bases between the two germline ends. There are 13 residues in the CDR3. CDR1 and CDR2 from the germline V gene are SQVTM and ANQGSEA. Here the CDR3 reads CSVDLRGNYGYTF. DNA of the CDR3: TGCAGCGTTGACCTGAGGGGGAACTATGGCTACACCTTC. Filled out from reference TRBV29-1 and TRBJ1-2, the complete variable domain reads SAVISQKPSRDICQRGTSLTIQCQVDSQVTMMFWYRQQPGQSLTLIATANQGSEATYESGFVIDKFPISRPNLTFSTLTVSNMSPEDSSIYLCSVDLRGNYGYTFGSGTRLTVV.

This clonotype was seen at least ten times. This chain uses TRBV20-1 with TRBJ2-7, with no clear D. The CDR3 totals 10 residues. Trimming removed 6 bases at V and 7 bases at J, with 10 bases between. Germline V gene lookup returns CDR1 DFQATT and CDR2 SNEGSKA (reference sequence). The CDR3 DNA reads TGCAGTGCAGCCTTAAAGGAGCAGTACTTC. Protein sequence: CSAALKEQYF.